The clone carrying this TCR beta chain has a handful of counts. What it binds is not known. The immunoSEQ assay was v3. Sequencing depth was about 2 million read pairs for survey level, roughly 4.5-6 million for deep. Assay used: immunoSEQ multiplex PCR; TCRdb lists only in-frame clones, some missing. The sample comprises about 95,000 clones, roughly 65% of which are singletons, and over 9.5% rests with the top ten. The data belong to a study of TIL therapy for anti-PD-1-resistant metastatic lung cancer. About the study: Half of patients were current or former smokers. Study outcomes and limitations: Compared with baseline intratumoral T cells, expanded TIL cultures were more clonal and less diverse (roughly 6.5% vs 31%).

Time point meaning: pre-treatment sample, taken before nivolumab and TIL therapy. The tumor samples were excised metastases, mostly pleural nodules or supraclavicular lymph nodes. The CDR3 loop spans 14 amino acids. After removal of 0 bases from V and 2 bases from J, the junction contained 0 bases not matched to a gene. Germline CDR1 and CDR2: ENHRY and SYGVKD. The clonotype was recovered from a person between 25 and 79 years old with non-small cell lung cancer. Sequenced material: tumor tissue, taken at baseline. The V gene is TRBV10-3, the J gene TRBJ2-7; TRBD2 agrees at 8 bases. The chain's CDR3 is CAISESLAAYEQYF. CDR3 sequence (DNA): TGTGCCATCAGTGAGTCACTAGCGGCCTACGAGCAGTACTTC.